This TCR beta chain was profiled in a study of T cells in Graves' hyperthyroidism and ophthalmopathy. Germline V gene lookup returns CDR1 SGHTA and CDR2 FQGTGA. The CDR3 has 13 amino acids. V was clipped by 5 bases and J by 7 bases, with 14 bases between them. This clonotype was seen ten or more times. Amplification of TCR beta CDR3 regions was performed using RNA transcripts as template. The HTBI primer set was used in a first-round RT-PCR of the TCR CDR3. TCRdb processed the multiplex PCR reads anew with MiXCR; each CDR3 protein has one entry. The table records around 55,000 distinct CDR3 sequences, about half of them present only once.

The specimen sequenced was blood. The rearrangement joins TRBV7-3 to TRBJ1-2, with a weak D call TRBD1 (6 bases). The TCR was taken from a woman aged 45-59 years with Graves' ophthalmopathy. CDR3: CASSPGAGSGYTF. CDR3 DNA sequence: TGTGCCAGCAGCCCGGGGGCGGGTTCTGGCTACACCTTC. Using reference TRBV7-3 and TRBJ1-2 for the parts outside the CDR3, the full variable domain is GAGVSQTPSNKVTEKGKYVELRCDPISGHTALYWYRQSLGQGPEFLIYFQGTGAADDSGLPNDRFFAVRPEGSVSTLKIQRTERGDSAVYLCASSPGAGSGYTFGSGTRLTVV.